This entry features one TCR beta chain sequence. The antigen is undetermined. The sample originates from a study of shared clonotypes between healthy human individuals. Looking at the study overall: The cohort had a couple of women and a few men, ages 18 to 49.

Each subset's genomic DNA was split evenly across several immunoSEQ plates. TCRdb keeps only in-frame clones here, not all; method: immunoSEQ multiplex PCR. The profile shows about 2.4 million clones, approximately 94% of them singletons. V shed 5 bases and J 0 bases; nucleotides not matched to a gene: 5. The CDR3 contains 15 residues. The germline V gene encodes CDR1 SGHTA and CDR2 FQGTGA. Study-wide results and caveats: The study's rarefaction showed incomplete sorted-subset sequencing despite large depth. Larger estimated richness was generally seen in naive subsets than in memory subsets.

This chain uses TRBV7-3 with TRBJ2-3; 7 nucleotides align to TRBD2. The source is a man aged 18 to 35 in good health. Some clones in this sample may be carry-over from other donors' samples. Specimen: naive CD4+ T cells from PBMCs. Subset in this sample: CD45RA+ positively selected. This CDR3 is CASSAGDFSTDTQYF. The CDR3 DNA follows: TGTGCCAGCAGCGCGGGGGACTTTAGCACAGATACGCAGTATTTT. The whole variable domain, filled in from reference TRBV7-3 and TRBJ2-3, reads GAGVSQTPSNKVTEKGKYVELRCDPISGHTALYWYRQSLGQGPEFLIYFQGTGAADDSGLPNDRFFAVRPEGSVSTLKIQRTERGDSAVYLCASSAGDFSTDTQYFGPGTRLTVL.